The 24 T cell receptor beta chains listed next were all sequenced from one sample in a study of esophageal squamous cell carcinoma under preoperative chemotherapy. The time point here: before preoperative PTX-NDP chemotherapy. TCRdb passed the PCR reads through MiXCR, listing each CDR3 protein once. The table has around 12,000 distinct CDR3 sequences, around 50% seen once. The biological material was taken from a patient given preoperative chemotherapy. The receptors shown here come from a human donor with esophageal squamous cell carcinoma. The donor label of this sample is uncertain.

With respect to this clonotype: The DNA is left out, because the CDR3 cannot be placed on it with certainty; the CDR3 is given as TCRdb lists it. The chain uses TRBV10-3 and TRBJ2-3; the tabulated D call, TRBD2, remains unverified against the DNA. In germline, CDR1 is ENHRY, CDR2 SYGVKD. The CDR3 sequence runs 15 residues, both termini included. CDR3 sequence: CAVGEGAGDQDTQYF.

This clonotype has just a few counts. A read error may produce the germline difference seen at one junction end. The chain carries TRBV6-1 and TRBJ2-1; D possibly matches TRBD1 or TRBD2 (5 bases each). CDR3 size: 16 residues. CDR1 and CDR2 (germline): MNHNS, SASEGT. CDR3 loop: CASRGFGGSDQDTQYF. In DNA form, the CDR3 reads TGTGCCAGCAGGGGATTTGGGGGAAGCGACCAAGATACCCAGTATTTC.

The V gene is TRBV7-2, the J gene TRBJ1-1; D ambiguous. Trimming left V 7 bases short and J 6 bases short, with 15 bases between. This CDR3 has 13 residues. Germline CDR1 and CDR2: SGHTA and FQGNSA. CDR3 amino acids: CASTALRESEAFF. As DNA, the CDR3 is TGTGCCAGCACCGCATTAAGGGAATCTGAAGCTTTCTTT.

The rearrangement uses TRBV6-1 and TRBJ2-4, with D possibly TRBD1 on 6 matching bases. The J call is doubtful: the DNA matches TRBJ2-5 better. The CDR3 covers 13 residues. Germline values: CDR1 MNHNS, CDR2 SASEGT. The CDR3 nucleotides are TGTGCCAGCAGCAGACAGGAGGAGGAGACCCAGTACTTC. Protein: CASSRQEEETQYF.

In regard to this clonotype: At one boundary the junction diverges from the germline segment, which might be a read error. The chain recombines TRBV6-1 with TRBJ2-1; no firm D call. The CDR3 sequence is 13 residues long. Per germline, CDR1 MNHNS and CDR2 SASEGT. The DNA of the CDR3 is TGTGCCAGCTATGGTGTGAGCGCGGATAAGCAGTTCTTT. Translation: CASYGVSADKQFF.

V gene TRBV6-5 combines with J gene TRBJ2-1; tentative D call: TRBD2 (6 bases). The CDR3 runs to 15 residues. Germline V gene sequence: CDR1 MNHEY, CDR2 SVGAGI. V was cut by 0 bases and J by 2 bases, with 8 bases left in between. CDR3 sequence (DNA): TGTGCCAGCAGTTACTCCGCGGGAACCTACAATGAGCAGTTCTTC. Translated: CASSYSAGTYNEQFF.

The chain recombines TRBV12-3 or TRBV12-4 with TRBJ2-2; the D is unclear. Trimming shortened V by 6 bases and J by 4 bases, and 12 bases separated the two germline ends. The CDR3 runs to 14 residues. The CDR3 sequence: CASSRGQLTGELFF. CDR3 nucleotide sequence: TGTGCCAGCAGCCGTGGGCAGCTCACCGGGGAGCTGTTTTTT.

The chain employs TRBV30 and TRBJ2-5; 11 bases match TRBD2. The end of the DNA is better explained by TRBJ2-1, so the J call may be wrong. This CDR3 is 17 amino acids long. CDR1 is GTSNPN, CDR2 SVGIG, per germline (reference sequence). CDR3: CAWSPTVSGRAGNEQFF. The DNA of the CDR3 is TGTGCCTGGAGTCCCACCGTTAGCGGGAGGGCCGGGAATGAGCAGTTCTTC.

The genes are TRBV7-2 and TRBJ2-1, with 14 bases that match TRBD2. Germline trimming cut 1 base from V and 8 bases from J; bases unmatched to any gene: 1. The CDR3 sequence is 15 residues long. Germline V lookup: CDR1 SGHTA, CDR2 FQGNSA. The CDR3 nucleotides read TGTGCCAGCAGCTTAGGACTAGCGGGAGGGTATGAGCAGTTCTTC. This gives the protein CASSLGLAGGYEQFF.

The chain uses TRBV6-1 and TRBJ2-2, with 7 bases lining up with TRBD1. The J call may be incorrect, as the DNA end agrees better with TRBJ2-3. Germline V CDR1 and CDR2: MNHNS, SASEGT. The CDR3 has 15 amino acids. CDR3 sequence: CASSHEEANTGAQYF. CDR3 DNA: TGTGCCAGCAGCCACGAGGAGGCGAACACAGGGGCGCAGTATTTT.

The V gene is TRBV6-1, the J gene TRBJ2-2; D may match TRBD1 or TRBD2 (6 bases each). V was shortened by 0 bases and J by 4 bases, with 15 bases between the two germline ends. The length of the CDR3 is 17 residues. Germline V gene sequence: CDR1 MNHNS, CDR2 SASEGT. This CDR3 is CASSEALAGGLTGELFF. The CDR3 DNA follows: TGTGCCAGCAGTGAAGCGCTTGCTGGGGGGCTCACCGGGGAGCTGTTTTTT.

This clonotype has just a few counts. This may stem from a read error, because a much larger clone lies one nucleotide away. The chain joins TRBV7-7 to TRBJ2-5; D is unclear. The V gene's germline CDR1 is SSHAT and CDR2 FNYEAQ (reference sequence). The CDR3 loop spans 12 amino acids. CDR3 protein: CASSPLNGPQYF. The CDR3 DNA follows: TGTGCTAGCAGCCCCCTAAATGGGCCCCAGTACTTC.

Regarding this clonotype: This may arise from a read error, as a much more abundant clone is one base away. J is TRBJ2-5 and V is TRBV6-1; 7 nucleotides agree with TRBD1. CDR3 size: 14 residues. Per germline, CDR1 MNHNS and CDR2 SASEGT. CDR3 region: CASGQGQALETLYF. The CDR3 nucleotides are TGTGCCAGCGGGCAAGGACAGGCGTTAGAGACCCTGTACTTC.

The genes are TRBV12-3 or TRBV12-4 and TRBJ2-3; D is perhaps TRBD2 (5 bases). The J call may not be correct, given that the DNA end is closer to TRBJ2-7. CDR3 size: 16 residues. The CDR3 here is CASSTPGMSAQDTQYF. CDR3 DNA: TGTGCCAGCAGCACCCCGGGGATGAGCGCCCAAGACACGCAGTACTTC.

This clonotype was seen just once. This chain connects TRBV12-3 or TRBV12-4 to TRBJ2-3; D possibly corresponds to TRBD1 (5 bases). V lost 5 bases, J lost 0 bases, and 9 bases lay in between. The CDR3 has 14 residues. CDR3 nucleotide sequence: TGTGCCAGCAGTACAAAGGGGAGCACAGATACGCAGTATTTT. Amino acids: CASSTKGSTDTQYF.

V is TRBV6-5 and J is TRBJ2-3; tentative D call: TRBD2 (6 bases). The germline gives CDR1 MNHEY, CDR2 SVGAGI. V was clipped by 2 bases and J by 2 bases, with 11 bases between them. The CDR3 has 15 amino acids. As DNA, the CDR3 is TGTGCCAGCAGTTACCGGGGAGGACTCACAGATACGCAGTATTTT. It yields the protein CASSYRGGLTDTQYF.

This clonotype was counted a few times. This chain joins TRBV6-1 and TRBJ2-3, with a tentative D call TRBD1 (6 bases). The J call could be wrong; TRBJ2-7 is a better fit for the DNA end. Germline assignment: CDR1 MNHNS and CDR2 SASEGT. The CDR3 has 16 amino acids. The CDR3 protein is CASGGFGGSDTDTQYF. The CDR3 nucleotides read TGTGCCAGCGGGGGATTTGGGGGCAGCGACACAGATACGCAGTACTTC.

The chain carries TRBV6-1 and TRBJ2-7, with no clear D. Germline CDR1 reads MNHNS; CDR2 reads SASEGT. V lost 6 bases, J lost 2 bases, and 8 bases lay in between. This CDR3 region has 12 residues. This chain's CDR3 is CASSAGTYEQYF. CDR3 DNA sequence: TGTGCCAGCAGCGCTGGAACCTACGAGCAGTACTTC.

This clonotype has a single count. The V and J genes are TRBV7-2 and TRBJ2-3, with 8 bases aligning to TRBD1. This CDR3 comprises 17 residues. The ends lost 0 bases at V and 4 bases at J; junction bases unmatched: 9. Looked up from germline, CDR1 is SGHTA and CDR2 is FQGNSA. The CDR3 region is CASSLAGQVRLPDTQYF. The CDR3 coding sequence is TGTGCCAGCAGCTTAGCGGGACAGGTCAGGCTCCCAGATACGCAGTATTTT.

In this sample, this clonotype turned up many times. This sequence may be a read error, since a much larger clone differs from it by one base. The chain has TRBV27 and TRBJ2-1; tentatively, D is TRBD2 (5 bases). V was clipped by 0 bases and J by 10 bases, with 16 bases between them. Germline V gives CDR1 MNHEY, CDR2 SMNVEV (reference sequence). CDR3 size: 15 residues. CDR3: CASSLSSGDTYEQFF. CDR3 nucleotides: TGTGCCAGCAGTTTATCGAGCGGAGACACCTACGAGCAGTTCTTC.

V gene TRBV6-1 combines with J gene TRBJ2-3; D is undetermined. The germline V and J ends were trimmed by 1 base and 1 base, with 12 bases remaining between them. In germline, CDR1 is MNHNS, CDR2 SASEGT. This CDR3 is built from 16 residues. This CDR3 reads CASSEGWGFGTDTQYF. The CDR3 DNA is TGTGCCAGCAGTGAAGGTTGGGGATTCGGCACAGATACGCAGTATTTT.

The chain links TRBV6-5 to TRBJ2-1, with 10 bases that match TRBD2. This CDR3 spans 15 amino acids. Germline loops: CDR1 MNHEY, CDR2 SVGAGI. V dropped 4 bases and J dropped 5; count of bases not matched to a gene: 5. Here the CDR3 DNA reads TGTGCCAGCAGTTCCGTGACTAGCGGGCACAATGAGCAGTTCTTC. Protein sequence: CASSSVTSGHNEQFF.

The V call is TRBV6-1, the J call TRBJ2-1; D gene uncertain. The CDR3 totals 14 residues. Germline V CDR1 and CDR2: MNHNS, SASEGT. V dropped 5 bases and J dropped 9 bases, with 17 bases sitting between them. The DNA for the CDR3 is TGTGCCAGCAGTACAACCGGCATCGTTCGTGAGCAGTTCTTC. This sequence encodes CASSTTGIVREQFF.

This clonotype has a handful of counts. The genes are TRBV7-2 and TRBJ2-3, with D possibly being TRBD2 (5 bases). V lost 5 bases and J lost 5, with 17 bases in between. Germline-derived CDR1 and CDR2 are SGHTA and FQGNSA. This CDR3 spans 15 amino acids. The CDR3 DNA reads TGTGCCAGCAGCCCCGATGTGGGAGCGTTAGATACGCAGTATTTT. Amino acids: CASSPDVGALDTQYF.